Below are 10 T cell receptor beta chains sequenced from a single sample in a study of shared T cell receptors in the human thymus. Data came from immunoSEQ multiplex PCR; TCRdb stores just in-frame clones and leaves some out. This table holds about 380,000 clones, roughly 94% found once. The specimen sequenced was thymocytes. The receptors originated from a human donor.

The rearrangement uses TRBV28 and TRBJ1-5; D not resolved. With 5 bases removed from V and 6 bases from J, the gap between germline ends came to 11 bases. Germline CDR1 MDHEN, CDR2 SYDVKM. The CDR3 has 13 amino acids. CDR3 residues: CASSDRSTQPQHF. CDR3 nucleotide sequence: TGTGCCAGCAGTGACCGGTCCACTCAGCCCCAGCATTTT.

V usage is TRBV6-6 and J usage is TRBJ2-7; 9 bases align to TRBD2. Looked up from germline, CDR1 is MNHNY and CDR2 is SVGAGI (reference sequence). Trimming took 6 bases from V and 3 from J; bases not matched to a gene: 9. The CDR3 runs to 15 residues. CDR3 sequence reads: CASRTAGTSSYEQYF. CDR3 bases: TGTGCCAGCAGGACAGCCGGGACTAGCAGCTACGAGCAGTACTTC.

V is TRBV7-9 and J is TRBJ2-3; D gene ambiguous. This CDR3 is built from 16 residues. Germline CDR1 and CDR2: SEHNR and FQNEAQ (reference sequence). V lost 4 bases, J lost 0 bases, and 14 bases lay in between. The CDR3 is CASSWVGRSSTDTQYF. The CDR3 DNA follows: TGTGCCAGCAGCTGGGTAGGACGGAGTAGCACAGATACGCAGTATTTT.

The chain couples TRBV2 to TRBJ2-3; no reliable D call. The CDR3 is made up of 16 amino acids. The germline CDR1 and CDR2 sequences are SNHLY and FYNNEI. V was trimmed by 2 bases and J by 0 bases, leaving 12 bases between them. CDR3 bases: TGTGCCAGCAGTGAACGGAAACGGTTTAGCACAGATACGCAGTATTTT. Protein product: CASSERKRFSTDTQYF.

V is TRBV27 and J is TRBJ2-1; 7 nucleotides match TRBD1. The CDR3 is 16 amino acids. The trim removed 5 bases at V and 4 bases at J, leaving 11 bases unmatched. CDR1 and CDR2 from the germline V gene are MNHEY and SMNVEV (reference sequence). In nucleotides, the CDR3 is TGTGCCAGCAGTACAGAGACAGGGCGCCTATACAATGAGCAGTTCTTC. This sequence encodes CASSTETGRLYNEQFF.

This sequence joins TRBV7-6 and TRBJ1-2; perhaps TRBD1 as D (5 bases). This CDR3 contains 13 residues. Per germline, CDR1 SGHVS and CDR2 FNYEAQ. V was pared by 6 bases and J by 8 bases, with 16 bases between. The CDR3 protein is CASRPRAGQGYTF. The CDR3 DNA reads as TGTGCCAGCAGACCAAGGGCAGGGCAGGGCTACACCTTC.

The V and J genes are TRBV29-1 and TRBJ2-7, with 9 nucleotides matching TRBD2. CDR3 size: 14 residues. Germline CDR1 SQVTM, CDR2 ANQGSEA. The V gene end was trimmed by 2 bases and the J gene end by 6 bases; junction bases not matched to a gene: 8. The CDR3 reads CSVERGGRASEQYF. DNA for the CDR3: TGCAGCGTTGAACGAGGCGGGAGGGCCTCCGAGCAGTACTTC.

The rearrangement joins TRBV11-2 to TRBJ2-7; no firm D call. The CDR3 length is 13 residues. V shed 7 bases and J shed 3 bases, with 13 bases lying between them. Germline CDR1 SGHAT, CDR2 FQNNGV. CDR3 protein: CASTPHGYYEQYF. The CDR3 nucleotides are TGTGCCAGCACCCCCCACGGTTACTACGAGCAGTACTTC.

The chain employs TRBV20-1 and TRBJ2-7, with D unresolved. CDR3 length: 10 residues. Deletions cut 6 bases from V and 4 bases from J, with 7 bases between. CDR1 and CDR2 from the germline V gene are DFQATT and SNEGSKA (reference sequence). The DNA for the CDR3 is TGCAGTGCCCAAGGGTACGAGCAGTACTTC. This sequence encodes CSAQGYEQYF.

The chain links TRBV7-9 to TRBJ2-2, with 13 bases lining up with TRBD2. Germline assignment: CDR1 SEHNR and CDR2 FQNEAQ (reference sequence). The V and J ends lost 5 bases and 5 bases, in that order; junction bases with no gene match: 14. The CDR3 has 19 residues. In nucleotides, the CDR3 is TGTGCCAGCAGCCGTATTCCGGGACTAGCGGGATCGGGTACCGGGGAGCTGTTTTTT. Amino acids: CASSRIPGLAGSGTGELFF.